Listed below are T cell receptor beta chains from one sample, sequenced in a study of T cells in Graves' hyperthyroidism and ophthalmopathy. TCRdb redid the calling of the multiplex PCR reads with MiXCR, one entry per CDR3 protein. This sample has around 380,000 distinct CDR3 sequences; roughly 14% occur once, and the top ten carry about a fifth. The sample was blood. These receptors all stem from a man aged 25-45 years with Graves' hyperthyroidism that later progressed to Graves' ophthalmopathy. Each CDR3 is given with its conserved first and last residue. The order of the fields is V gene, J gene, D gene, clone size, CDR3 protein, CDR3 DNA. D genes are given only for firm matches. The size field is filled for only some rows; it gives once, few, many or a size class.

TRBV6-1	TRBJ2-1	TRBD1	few	CASSGMTVLQGNEQFF	TGTGCCAGCAGTGGGATGACGGTCCTACAGGGGAATGAGCAGTTCTTC
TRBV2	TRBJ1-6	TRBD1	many	CAGTGSSYNSPLHF	TGTGCCGGGACAGGGAGCTCCTATAATTCACCCCTCCACTTT
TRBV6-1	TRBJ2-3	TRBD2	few	CASTKAGVNTDTQYF	TGTGCCAGCACCAAAGCGGGGGTGAACACAGATACGCAGTATTTT
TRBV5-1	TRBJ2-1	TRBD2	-	CASSLEARGGWGEQFF	TGCGCCAGCAGCTTGGAGGCGCGGGGGGGCTGGGGTGAGCAGTTCTTC
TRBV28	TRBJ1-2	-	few	CASSRQNHGYTF	TGTGCCAGCAGTAGACAGAACCATGGCTACACCTTC
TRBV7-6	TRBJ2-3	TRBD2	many	CASSLLRGGAGDTQYF	TGTGCCAGCAGCTTACTTCGCGGGGGGGCCGGAGATACGCAGTATTTT
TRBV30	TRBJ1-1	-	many	CAWRSLNTEAFF	TGTGCCTGGCGGTCGTTGAACACTGAAGCTTTCTTT
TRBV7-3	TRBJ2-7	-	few	CASSSPLTGSYEQYF	TGTGCCAGCAGCTCCCCCTTGACAGGATCCTACGAGCAGTACTTC
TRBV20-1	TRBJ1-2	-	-	CSAPGDGRNYGYTF	TGCAGTGCCCCCGGGGACGGCCGGAACTATGGCTACACCTTC
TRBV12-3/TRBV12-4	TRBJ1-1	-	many	CASSLAFVGAFF	TGTGCCAGCAGTTTAGCGTTTGTAGGGGCTTTCTTT
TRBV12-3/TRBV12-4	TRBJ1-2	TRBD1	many	CASSSGDSHWYGYTF	TGTGCCAGCAGCTCAGGGGACAGCCATTGGTATGGCTACACCTTC
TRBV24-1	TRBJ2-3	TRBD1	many	CATSDLPGTGTDTQYF	TGTGCCACCAGTGATTTGCCCGGGACAGGCACAGATACGCAGTATTTT
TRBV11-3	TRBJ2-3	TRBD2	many	CASSPNRRGWTDTQYF	TGTGCCAGCAGCCCCAACAGGCGGGGGTGGACAGATACGCAGTATTTT
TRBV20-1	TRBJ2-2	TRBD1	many	CSARFLGQGRLFF	TGCAGTGCTAGATTCCTAGGACAGGGGCGGCTGTTTTTT
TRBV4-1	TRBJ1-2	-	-	CASSPSDGRGYTF	TGCGCCAGCAGCCCATCGGATGGGCGAGGCTACACCTTC
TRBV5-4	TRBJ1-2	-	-	CASSPRAEPGYTF	TGTGCCAGCAGTCCACGGGCCGAGCCTGGCTACACCTTC
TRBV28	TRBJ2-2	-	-	CASSFPTQELFF	TGTGCCAGCAGTTTTCCGACCCAGGAGCTGTTTTTT
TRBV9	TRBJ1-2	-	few	CASSVVIAPDSRTANYGYTF	TGTGCCAGCAGCGTAGTCATTGCCCCGGATTCCCGGACAGCTAACTATGGCTACACCTTC
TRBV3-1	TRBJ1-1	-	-	CASSQERWRTVNTEAFF	TGTGCCAGCAGCCAAGAAAGGTGGAGGACAGTTAACACTGAAGCTTTCTTT
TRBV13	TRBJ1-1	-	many	CASSLGVNTEAFF	TGTGCCAGCAGCTTAGGAGTGAACACTGAAGCTTTCTTT
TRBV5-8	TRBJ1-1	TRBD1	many	CASSNRGVSTEAFF	TGTGCCAGCAGCAACAGGGGGGTAAGCACTGAAGCTTTCTTT
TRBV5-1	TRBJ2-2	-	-	CASSLEAAGELFF	TGCGCCAGCAGCTTGGAGGCGGCCGGGGAGCTGTTTTTT
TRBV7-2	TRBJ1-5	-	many	CASSLAPGVGQPQHF	TGTGCCAGCAGCTTAGCGCCGGGGGTAGGTCAGCCCCAGCATTTT
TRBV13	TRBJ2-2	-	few	CASSFGQGDTGELFF	TGTGCCAGCAGCTTTGGTCAGGGAGACACCGGGGAGCTGTTTTTT
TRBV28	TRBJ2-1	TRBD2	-	CASSFLWGRSGGGSYNEQFF	TGTGCCAGCAGTTTTTTGTGGGGCCGCAGCGGGGGAGGCTCCTACAATGAGCAGTTCTTC
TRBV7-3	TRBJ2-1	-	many	CASSYGRTYNEQFF	TGTGCCAGCAGCTACGGTAGAACCTACAATGAGCAGTTCTTC
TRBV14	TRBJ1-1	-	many	CASSQGGRGSNTEAFF	TGTGCCAGCAGCCAAGGAGGGAGAGGGTCGAACACTGAAGCTTTCTTT
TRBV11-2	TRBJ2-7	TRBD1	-	CASSLDFGTGMYEQYF	TGTGCCAGCAGCTTAGATTTCGGGACAGGGATGTACGAGCAGTACTTC
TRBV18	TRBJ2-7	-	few	CASSQRGGLEQYF	TGTGCCAGCTCACAGAGGGGCGGCCTCGAGCAGTACTTC
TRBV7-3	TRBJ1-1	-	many	CASSSPPFRVEAFF	TGTGCCAGCAGCTCGCCCCCGTTTCGTGTTGAAGCTTTCTTT
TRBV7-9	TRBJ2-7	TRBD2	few	CASSLDSGGQNEQYF	TGTGCCAGCAGCTTAGATAGCGGGGGTCAGAACGAGCAGTACTTC
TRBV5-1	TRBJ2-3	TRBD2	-	CASSLGLARDTQYF	TGCGCCAGCAGCCTCGGACTAGCTCGAGATACGCAGTATTTT
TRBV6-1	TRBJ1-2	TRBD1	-	CATRQGQGNYGYTF	TGTGCCACCCGTCAGGGACAGGGAAACTATGGCTACACCTTC
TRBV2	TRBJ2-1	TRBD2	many	CASRPQASGVYNEQFF	TGTGCCAGCAGGCCCCAGGCTAGCGGGGTCTACAATGAGCAGTTCTTC
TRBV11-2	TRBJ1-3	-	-	CASSVRAHPGNTIYF	TGTGCCAGCTCAGTAAGGGCGCACCCTGGAAACACCATATATTTT
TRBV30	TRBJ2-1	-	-	CARSRALEQFF	TGTGCCCGGAGTAGGGCCCTGGAGCAGTTCTTC
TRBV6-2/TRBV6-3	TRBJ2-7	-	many	CASQKTQEAAPYEQYF	TGTGCCAGCCAGAAAACTCAGGAGGCGGCGCCCTACGAGCAGTACTTC
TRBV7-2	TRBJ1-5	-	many	CASSYSGLGPQPQHF	TGTGCCAGCAGCTATAGTGGTCTGGGCCCTCAGCCCCAGCATTTT
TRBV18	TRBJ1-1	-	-	CASSPPGSMNTEAFF	TGTGCCAGCTCACCACCGGGCTCCATGAACACTGAAGCTTTCTTT
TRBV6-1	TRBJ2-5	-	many	CASSGSGGRETQYF	TGTGCCAGCAGTGGTTCGGGGGGCCGGGAGACCCAGTACTTC
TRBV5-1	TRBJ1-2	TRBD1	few	CASSLAGGAINYGYTF	TGCGCCAGCAGCTTGGCAGGGGGCGCGATTAACTATGGCTACACCTTC
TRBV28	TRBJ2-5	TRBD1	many	CASRFPGTGGEYF	TGTGCCAGCAGGTTTCCGGGGACAGGGGGCGAGTACTTC
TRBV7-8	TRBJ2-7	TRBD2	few	CASSLGVAGAAYEQYF	TGTGCCAGCAGCTTAGGCGTAGCGGGGGCCGCCTACGAGCAGTACTTC
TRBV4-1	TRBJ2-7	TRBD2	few	CASRPGLAGGGYEQYF	TGCGCCAGCAGGCCGGGACTAGCGGGTGGTGGCTACGAGCAGTACTTC
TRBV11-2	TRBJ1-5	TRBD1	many	CASSRTGDRGIRNQPQHF	TGTGCCAGCAGCCGGACAGGGGACAGGGGAATACGCAATCAGCCCCAGCATTTT